This T cell receptor beta chain was obtained from a study of identical twins. The CDR3 contains 15 residues. Trimming pared 3 bases from V and 6 bases from J, leaving 17 bases between. In TCRdb, the 5' RACE reads were re-called with MiXCR into one record per CDR3 protein. Of 500,000 to 600,000 distinct CDR3 sequences in the sample, around 20% were seen once. These same records also appear under a second study, on T cells expressing NK-cell markers.

The clonotype originates from a woman under 30 in good health. This chain connects TRBV12-3 or TRBV12-4 to TRBJ1-1; D gene ambiguous. Input material: CD4+ T cells sorted from blood. CDR3 amino acids: CASSFMAAILAEAFF. The CDR3 nucleotides read TGTGCCAGCAGTTTTATGGCCGCTATCTTGGCTGAAGCTTTCTTT.